These 14 T cell receptor beta chains were sequenced from one sample in a study of T cell responses to AZD1222 COVID-19 vaccine. Generated by immunoSEQ multiplex PCR, the TCRdb table keeps only in-frame clones and is missing some. The data contain about 79,000 clones, about 90% of them singletons. Material: peripheral blood, obtained on day 0 of MenACWY control vaccination. Every receptor here comes from an adult in good health.

V is TRBV30 and J is TRBJ1-4; tentative D call: TRBD1 (5 bases). The CDR3 consists of 16 residues. Trimming pared 0 bases from V and 8 bases from J, leaving 19 bases between. CDR1 and CDR2 (germline): GTSNPN, SVGIG (reference sequence). In DNA form, the CDR3 reads TGTGCCTGGAGTGTTTGGCAGGGAGTAAACGGGGAAAAACTGTTTTTT. Protein product: CAWSVWQGVNGEKLFF.

The rearrangement uses TRBV19 and TRBJ2-7, with D tentatively TRBD2 (6 bases). V was trimmed by 3 bases and J by 1 base, leaving 10 bases between them. Germline loops: CDR1 LNHDA, CDR2 SQIVND (reference sequence). The CDR3 is made up of 14 amino acids. Here the CDR3 DNA reads TGTGCCAGTAGTATTGCAGGGAGGTCCTACGAGCAGTACTTC. Protein sequence: CASSIAGRSYEQYF.

V usage is TRBV3-1 (or the pseudogene TRBV3-2) and J usage is TRBJ2-1; TRBD2 matches at 11 bases. The length of the CDR3 is 16 residues. The V and J ends lost 1 base and 3 bases, in that order; junction bases with no gene match: 2. In germline, CDR1 is LGHDT, CDR2 YNNKEL (reference sequence). Written as DNA, the CDR3 is TGTGCCAGCAGCCAAGGGACTAGCGGGTTCTACAATGAGCAGTTCTTC. Protein: CASSQGTSGFYNEQFF.

This chain uses TRBV7-9 with TRBJ2-3; the match to TRBD2 covers 14 bases. Germline-derived CDR1 and CDR2 are SEHNR and FQNEAQ (reference sequence). Trimming cost V 5 bases and J 3 bases; bases outside gene matches: 4. The CDR3 has 16 amino acids. The CDR3 coding sequence is TGTGCCAGCAGCATGAGACTAGCGGGGGGGACAGATACGCAGTATTTT. Its protein product is CASSMRLAGGTDTQYF.

The genes are TRBV1 and TRBJ1-2; no DNA check was done on the table's D call, TRBD1. TRBV1 is shown as a pseudogene. This CDR3 region has 16 residues. The CDR3 region has the DNA TGCACCAGCAGCCAAACGCGACAGGGAGGTGGCTATGGCTACACCTTC. It codes for CTSSQTRQGGGYGYTF.

J is TRBJ1-6 and V is TRBV10-2; no firm D call. The CDR3 consists of 14 residues. Germline V gene sequence: CDR1 WSHSY, CDR2 SAAADI. V lost 0 bases to trimming and J lost 6 bases, with 6 bases between them. CDR3 loop: CASSESRGNSPLHF. The CDR3 bases are TGCGCCAGCAGTGAGTCACGGGGTAATTCACCCCTCCACTTT.

This clone was counted once. The chain uses TRBV28 and TRBJ2-2; D gene unclear. The length of the CDR3 is 15 residues. Germline assignment: CDR1 MDHEN and CDR2 SYDVKM. V was trimmed by 2 bases and J by 5 bases, leaving 12 bases between them. The CDR3 region is CASSLMLGETGELFF. For the CDR3, the DNA is TGTGCCAGCAGTTTAATGCTGGGTGAGACCGGGGAGCTGTTTTTT.

The chain has TRBV25-1 and TRBJ2-5; 7 bases match TRBD2. From germline, CDR1 is MGHDK and CDR2 SYGVNS. V shed 6 bases, J shed 3 bases, and the junction held 4 bases outside the gene matches. There are 13 residues in the CDR3. The DNA for the CDR3 is TGTGCCAGCAGCCGTGCGGGGGAAGAGACCCAGTACTTC. It specifies CASSRAGEETQYF.

This clone was recorded once. This chain joins TRBV7-9 and TRBJ1-1; D ambiguous. This CDR3 has 14 residues. Trimming removed 3 bases at V and 3 bases at J, with 11 bases between. From germline, CDR1 is SEHNR and CDR2 FQNEAQ (reference sequence). The CDR3 protein is CASSFRQLDTEAFF. Written as DNA, the CDR3 is TGTGCCAGCAGCTTTAGGCAGTTGGACACTGAAGCTTTCTTT.

The rearrangement joins TRBV6-5 to TRBJ2-5; D not resolved. Germline CDR1 and CDR2: MNHEY and SVGAGI. This CDR3 contains 13 residues. Trimming took 6 bases from V and 3 from J, leaving 11 bases between them. The CDR3 DNA follows: TGTGCCAGCAGCTACGGACGCAAAGAGACCCAGTACTTC. This gives the protein CASSYGRKETQYF.

The CDR3 DNA is TGTGCCAGCAGCCCTAGCGGGAGTAACTACAATGAGCAGTTCTTC. It yields the protein CASSPSGSNYNEQFF. This chain connects TRBV5-4 to TRBJ2-1; TRBD2 aligns across 10 bases. CDR1 SGHNT and CDR2 YYREEE come from the germline V gene (reference sequence). The trim removed 4 bases at V and 3 bases at J, leaving 4 bases unmatched. The CDR3 contains 15 residues.

The chain combines TRBV10-3 with TRBJ2-5; the D gene is possibly TRBD1 (6 bases). CDR1 ENHRY and CDR2 SYGVKD come from the germline V gene. Deletions cut 6 bases from V and 4 bases from J, with 12 bases between. This CDR3 has 13 residues. The DNA for the CDR3 is TGTGCCATCAGCCCGAGACAGGTAGAGACCCAGTACTTC. Its protein is CAISPRQVETQYF.

The chain has TRBV18 and TRBJ1-3, with D perhaps matching TRBD1 (5 bases). Germline CDR1 KGHSH, CDR2 LQKENI. Trimming left V 4 bases short and J 0 bases short, with 10 bases between. This CDR3 contains 15 residues. CDR3 amino acids: CASSQTVSSGNTIYF. In DNA form, the CDR3 reads TGTGCCAGCTCACAGACAGTCAGCTCTGGAAACACCATATATTTT. Drawing the rest from reference TRBV18 and TRBJ1-3, the complete variable domain is NAGVMQNPRHLVRRRGQEARLRCSPMKGHSHVYWYRQLPEEGLKFMVYLQKENIIDESGMPKERFSAEFPKEGPSILRIQQVVRGDSAAYFCASSQTVSSGNTIYFGEGSWLTVV.

This clone was recorded once. This sequence joins TRBV7-8 and TRBJ2-4, with D unclear. This CDR3 comprises 14 residues. Germline values: CDR1 SGHVS, CDR2 FQNEAQ. V was shortened by 5 bases and J by 9 bases, with 17 bases between the two germline ends. DNA for the CDR3: TGTGCCAGCAGCCCCCGACTCCAACTGGGCATTCAGTACTTC. It codes for CASSPRLQLGIQYF.